This T cell receptor beta chain was recorded in a study of blood T cell repertoires in COVID-19. Membership in each cohort depended on participant-reported clinical history. Original processing methods: Reference gene primer amplification gave estimated nucleated cell counts. Sequencing was performed with immunoSEQ multiplex PCR; in TCRdb, only in-frame clones are kept and a portion is missing. V and J calls and clone size are given by that table; D and trimming were obtained from the DNA. This table has about 150,000 clones, 79% appearing once. The junction had 1 base not matched to a gene; V was cut back by 2 bases and J by 1 base. The germline V gene encodes CDR1 SGHNT and CDR2 YYREEE (reference sequence). This CDR3 is built from 15 residues.

The sample taken for sequencing was PBMCs or T cells enriched from blood (not recorded which). The V gene is TRBV5-4, the J gene TRBJ2-1; TRBD1 aligns across 9 bases. This clonotype was obtained from a woman in her 70s in a cohort exposed to, infected with or recovered from COVID-19 (not recorded which). The CDR3 protein is CASSFGQGSYNEQFF. The CDR3 DNA sequence: TGTGCCAGCAGCTTCGGACAGGGGTCCTACAATGAGCAGTTCTTC.